Below are 22 T cell receptor beta chains sequenced from a single sample in a study of response to subunit inactivated influenza vaccine. TCRdb analysed the RT-PCR reads with MiXCR anew, one entry per CDR3 protein. The sample lists around 470,000 distinct CDR3 sequences; around 7.7% were seen once. The source was PBMCs from blood, collected less than 30 months after vaccination. The receptors were gathered from a man between 50 and 70 years old who received an inactivated influenza vaccine.

This clonotype was detected only a few times. The chain links TRBV28 to TRBJ2-1, with 8 nucleotides matching TRBD2. Trimming at V came to 6 bases and at J to 7 bases, leaving 8 bases not matched to a gene. Per the germline V gene, CDR1 is MDHEN and CDR2 is SYDVKM. The CDR3 is 14 amino acids. CDR3: CASRPGGPGNEQFF. CDR3 coding DNA: TGTGCCAGCAGACCGGGAGGGCCTGGGAATGAGCAGTTCTTC.

This clonotype was counted many times. The CDR3 nucleotides are TGTGCCACCAGCAGAGAGGCGGTCTGGGCTAGCGGGAGGGCCTCAGATACGCAGTATTTT. It translates to CATSREAVWASGRASDTQYF. This chain uses TRBV15 with TRBJ2-3, with 12 bases identical to TRBD2. The germline gives CDR1 LNHNV, CDR2 YYDKDF (reference sequence). V dropped 0 bases and J dropped 4; count of bases not matched to a gene: 14. The CDR3 totals 20 residues.

This clonotype occurred a few times. The rearrangement joins TRBV9 to TRBJ2-1; D is perhaps TRBD2 (6 bases). CDR3 length: 15 amino acids. CDR1 and CDR2 (germline): SGDLS, YYNGEE. The V gene lost 3 bases and the J gene lost 1 base, with 11 bases spanning the gap. The CDR3 coding sequence is TGTGCCAGCAGCGGGGGGGAACCATCCTACAATGAGCAGTTCTTC. Translation: CASSGGEPSYNEQFF.

This clonotype was seen only a few times. The V gene is TRBV5-1, the J gene TRBJ2-7; TRBD1 agrees at 7 bases. Trimming took 0 bases from V and 1 from J; bases not matched to a gene: 10. Germline V gene sequence: CDR1 SGHRS, CDR2 YFSETQ. The CDR3 spans 17 residues. DNA for the CDR3: TGCGCCAGCAGCTTGGCCGGAAAGGGGGCCGGGTCCTACGAGCAGTACTTC. Encoded protein: CASSLAGKGAGSYEQYF.

The V gene is TRBV10-3, the J gene TRBJ2-3; 12 bases are a match to TRBD2. V shed 10 bases, J shed 5 bases, and the junction held 4 bases outside the gene matches. The CDR3 is 13 amino acids. Germline V gene lookup returns CDR1 ENHRY and CDR2 SYGVKD. The CDR3 loop is CATSGRAGDTQYF. The CDR3 DNA follows: TGTGCCACTAGCGGGAGGGCGGGAGATACGCAGTATTTT.

In DNA form, the CDR3 reads TGTGCCAGCAGCTTCACCCTTGCGACAACTAATGAAAAACTGTTTTTT. This translates into CASSFTLATTNEKLFF. The rearrangement uses TRBV11-2 and TRBJ1-4; D uncertain. This CDR3 spans 16 amino acids. Germline V gene sequence: CDR1 SGHAT, CDR2 FQNNGV. The V end lost 3 bases, the J end lost 0 bases, and 11 bases lay between the germline ends.

This clonotype occurred a few times. The V call is TRBV5-1, the J call TRBJ2-1; 12 positions agree with TRBD1. With 0 bases clipped from V and 6 bases from J, the junction kept 7 bases outside the gene matches. The CDR3 extends over 17 amino acids. From germline, CDR1 is SGHRS and CDR2 YFSETQ. The CDR3 region is CASSLVPPGQGANEQFF. CDR3 nucleotides: TGCGCCAGCAGCTTGGTCCCACCGGGACAGGGGGCCAATGAGCAGTTCTTC.

This clonotype was observed a handful of times. The chain is built from TRBV20-1 and TRBJ1-1; perhaps TRBD1 as D (6 bases). The CDR3 totals 14 residues. Trimming left V 5 bases short and J 5 bases short, with 18 bases between. Germline V gene lookup returns CDR1 DFQATT and CDR2 SNEGSKA (reference sequence). This chain's CDR3 is CSAPIRGGGTEAFF. DNA of the CDR3: TGCAGTGCTCCGATTAGGGGGGGTGGGACTGAAGCTTTCTTT.

This CDR3 reads CASSSRDGVGKLFF. For the CDR3, the DNA is TGTGCCAGCAGTTCCCGGGACGGCGTCGGGAAACTGTTTTTT. The rearrangement links TRBV27 to TRBJ1-4; weak D call: TRBD1 (5 bases). V lost 4 bases and J 11 bases, leaving 17 bases between the germline ends. CDR1 is MNHEY, CDR2 SMNVEV, per germline (reference sequence). CDR3 length: 14 residues.

The chain is built from TRBV10-3 and TRBJ2-2; 13 nucleotides line up with TRBD2. The CDR3 totals 21 residues. Germline CDR1 and CDR2: ENHRY and SYGVKD. The V and J ends lost 5 bases and 2 bases, in that order; junction bases with no gene match: 17. The chain's CDR3 is CAISNPPGETSGGINTGELFF. The CDR3 bases are TGTGCCATCAGTAACCCGCCCGGGGAGACTAGCGGGGGGATTAACACCGGGGAGCTGTTTTTT.

The chain joins TRBV28 to TRBJ2-2, with D possibly being TRBD1 (6 bases). The ends were cut back, 10 bases at V and 2 bases at J, with 11 bases in the middle. From germline, CDR1 is MDHEN and CDR2 SYDVKM. This CDR3 contains 13 residues. The CDR3 loop reads CATKTGNTGELFF. The CDR3 DNA sequence: TGTGCCACTAAGACAGGCAACACCGGGGAGCTGTTTTTT.

This clonotype showed up many times. The rearrangement joins TRBV12-3 or TRBV12-4 to TRBJ1-1, with TRBD1 identical over 7 bases. The CDR3 consists of 15 residues. V dropped 2 bases and J dropped 1; count of bases not matched to a gene: 4. In DNA, the CDR3 is TGTGCCAGCAGTTTACCGCAGGGGGAGAACACTGAAGCTTTCTTT. This encodes CASSLPQGENTEAFF.

V gene TRBV5-1 combines with J gene TRBJ1-2; D ambiguous. Looked up from germline, CDR1 is SGHRS and CDR2 is YFSETQ. This CDR3 is built from 13 residues. Trimming took 0 bases from V and 3 from J, leaving 6 bases between them. DNA for the CDR3: TGCGCCAGCAGCTTGGTCCGGGACTATGGCTACACCTTC. Translation gives CASSLVRDYGYTF.

The CDR3 loop reads CAWSAEAESWWNEQFF. CDR3 sequence (DNA): TGTGCCTGGAGTGCGGAAGCGGAGTCATGGTGGAATGAGCAGTTCTTC. The chain uses TRBV30 and TRBJ2-1; tentative D call: TRBD2 (5 bases). V shed 1 base and J shed 7 bases, with 20 bases lying between them. CDR3 length equals 16 residues. In germline, CDR1 is GTSNPN, CDR2 SVGIG (reference sequence).

This clonotype was observed a few times. This chain uses TRBV6-2 or TRBV6-3 with TRBJ2-1; 13 bases fit TRBD2. The trim removed 8 bases at V and 6 bases at J, leaving 7 bases unmatched. The germline CDR1 and CDR2 sequences are MNHEY and SVGEGT. The CDR3 has 15 amino acids. In DNA form, the CDR3 reads TGTGCCAGCGGGGTTAGGACTAGCGGGGGCAATGAGCAGTTCTTC. Translation gives CASGVRTSGGNEQFF.

V usage is TRBV20-1 and J usage is TRBJ2-7, with 7 bases matching TRBD2. The CDR3 is made up of 16 amino acids. Germline trimming cut 0 bases from V and 7 bases from J; bases unmatched to any gene: 15. Germline V gives CDR1 DFQATT, CDR2 SNEGSKA (reference sequence). CDR3 sequence (DNA): TGCAGTGCTAGAGATCTTAGAGGTGCGGGAGTGGCAGAGCAGTACTTC. The encoded protein is CSARDLRGAGVAEQYF.

The gene calls are TRBV20-1 and TRBJ1-5; 7 bases map to TRBD1. V shed 1 base, J shed 3 bases, and the junction held 3 bases outside the gene matches. The CDR3 contains 14 residues. CDR1 DFQATT and CDR2 SNEGSKA come from the germline V gene (reference sequence). The CDR3: CSARGGTVNQPQHF. The DNA for the CDR3 is TGCAGTGCTAGAGGTGGGACAGTCAATCAGCCCCAGCATTTT.

This clonotype has ten or more counts. CDR3 in amino acids: CAIGLSGGSYNEQFF. The DNA for the CDR3 is TGTGCCATCGGGCTAAGCGGGGGTTCCTACAATGAGCAGTTCTTC. The V and J genes are TRBV10-3 and TRBJ2-1; TRBD2 matches at 8 bases. Germline-derived CDR1 and CDR2 are ENHRY and SYGVKD. The length of the CDR3 is 15 residues. V was clipped by 8 bases and J by 1 base; unmatched bases: 7.

This clonotype was counted between two and nine times. The J gene is TRBJ2-5, the V gene TRBV2; D call uncertain. This CDR3 has 16 amino acids. Germline V gene data show CDR1 as SNHLY and CDR2 as FYNNEI. Trimming left V 3 bases short and J 2 bases short, with 16 bases between. CDR3 protein: CASSDILLGTQETQYF. The CDR3 nucleotides read TGTGCCAGCAGTGATATTCTCCTGGGAACTCAAGAGACCCAGTACTTC. Looking up the rest from reference TRBV2 and TRBJ2-5 gives the full variable domain: EPEVTQTPSHQVTQMGQEVILRCVPISNHLYFYWYRQILGQKVEFLVSFYNNEISEKSEIFDDQFSVERPDGSNFTLKIRSTKLEDSAMYFCASSDILLGTQETQYFGPGTRLLVL.

This clonotype was counted only a few times. The chain carries TRBV12-3 or TRBV12-4 and TRBJ2-1; 8 bases are a match to TRBD1. The CDR3 has 14 amino acids. V was pared by 5 bases and J by 6 bases, with 6 bases of the junction left unmatched. DNA of the CDR3: TGTGCCAGCAGTCCCGGGACAGGCCCCAATGAGCAGTTCTTC. Its translation: CASSPGTGPNEQFF.

The genes are TRBV20-1 and TRBJ2-1; 12 bases agree with TRBD2. The CDR3 runs 17 residues. Germline CDR1 and CDR2: DFQATT and SNEGSKA (reference sequence). The CDR3 here is CCGVVGLAGGSMNEQFF. For the CDR3, the DNA is TGCTGCGGAGTTGTTGGGCTAGCGGGAGGGAGCATGAATGAGCAGTTCTTC.

There are many counts of this clonotype. This CDR3 is CASSLTFPNTGELFF. CDR3 DNA sequence: TGTGCCAGCAGTTTGACATTCCCGAACACCGGGGAGCTGTTTTTT. This chain connects TRBV28 to TRBJ2-2; the D is unclear. Germline CDR1 is MDHEN and CDR2 is SYDVKM. Trimming took 3 bases from V and 0 from J, leaving 8 bases between them. The CDR3 runs 15 residues.